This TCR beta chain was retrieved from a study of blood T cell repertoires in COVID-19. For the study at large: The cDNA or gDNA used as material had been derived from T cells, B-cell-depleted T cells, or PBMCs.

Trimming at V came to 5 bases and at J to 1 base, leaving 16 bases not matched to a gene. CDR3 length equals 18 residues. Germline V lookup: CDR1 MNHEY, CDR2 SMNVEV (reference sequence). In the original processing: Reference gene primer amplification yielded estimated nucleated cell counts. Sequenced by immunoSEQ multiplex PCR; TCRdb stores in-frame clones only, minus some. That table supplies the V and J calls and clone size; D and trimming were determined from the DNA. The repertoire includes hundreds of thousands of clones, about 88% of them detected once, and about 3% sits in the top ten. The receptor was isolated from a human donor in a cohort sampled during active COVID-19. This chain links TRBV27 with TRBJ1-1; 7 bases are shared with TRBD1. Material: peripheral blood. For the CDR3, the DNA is TGTGCCAGCAGTCTATACTCGGGATCAGGGACAGCGAACACTGAAGCTTTCTTT. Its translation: CASSLYSGSGTANTEAFF.